A single sample gave rise to the 6 T cell receptor beta chains below, sequenced in a study of identical twins. TCRdb analysed the 5' RACE reads with MiXCR anew, one entry per CDR3 protein. The sample carries roughly 230,000 distinct CDR3 sequences, about 8.3% recorded once. These data also featured in a second study, about yellow fever vaccine responses in identical twins.

The source material was CD8+ T cells sorted from blood. These receptors all stem from a woman younger than 35 in good health.

This clonotype occurred many times. This chain connects TRBV11-2 to TRBJ2-1, with 12 positions matching TRBD2. V lost 4 bases and J lost 5; bases outside the gene matches: 12. Germline V gene lookup returns CDR1 SGHAT and CDR2 FQNNGV. There are 18 residues in the CDR3. This CDR3 is CASSSPWTSGKSDNEQFF. The CDR3 bases are TGTGCCAGCAGCTCACCCTGGACTAGCGGGAAATCTGACAATGAGCAGTTCTTC.

This clonotype appeared a few times. The CDR3 protein is CASSLGTVSPLHF. CDR3 sequence (DNA): TGTGCCAGCAGCTTAGGGACAGTTTCACCCCTCCACTTT. V gene TRBV7-6 combines with J gene TRBJ1-6, with D perhaps matching TRBD1 (6 bases). Germline V gene data show CDR1 as SGHVS and CDR2 as FNYEAQ. CDR3 size: 13 residues. Trimming took 1 base from V and 9 from J, leaving 7 bases between them.

This clonotype was seen only a few times. The genes are TRBV4-1 and TRBJ1-1; D gene uncertain. The V and J ends lost 2 bases and 1 base respectively, with 8 bases between them. The CDR3 length is 14 residues. CDR1 is MGHRA and CDR2 is YSYEKL in the germline V gene. The CDR3 DNA reads as TGCGCCAGCAGCCAATTCGTCGGGAACACTGAAGCTTTCTTT. Translating it yields CASSQFVGNTEAFF.

There are a few counts of this clonotype. This rearrangement joins TRBV7-3 to TRBJ2-3; D possibly corresponds to TRBD2 (7 bases). Germline V gene sequence: CDR1 SGHTA, CDR2 FQGTGA. The ends were cut back, 1 base at V and 6 bases at J, with 14 bases in the middle. The CDR3 runs 15 residues. CDR3 residues: CASSLSGGGADTQYF. The CDR3 region has the DNA TGTGCCAGCAGCTTAAGTGGTGGGGGGGCCGATACGCAGTATTTT.

This clonotype was found many times. The V and J genes are TRBV20-1 and TRBJ1-1; no clear D. Deletions cut 0 bases from V and 10 bases from J, with 12 bases between. The V gene's germline CDR1 is DFQATT and CDR2 SNEGSKA (reference sequence). The CDR3 is 12 amino acids. The CDR3 is CSARDGRFGAFF. CDR3 sequence (DNA): TGCAGTGCTAGAGATGGAAGGTTTGGAGCTTTCTTT.

This clonotype came up many times. The V and J genes are TRBV6-2 or TRBV6-3 and TRBJ1-1; D not resolved. Per germline, CDR1 MNHEY and CDR2 SVGEGT. CDR3 size: 13 residues. Trimming left V 4 bases short and J 5 bases short, with 11 bases between. CDR3 in amino acids: CASSSTERTEAFF. CDR3 in DNA: TGTGCCAGCAGTTCTACAGAAAGGACTGAAGCTTTCTTT.